The 20 T cell receptor beta chains below come from one sample, sequenced in a study of blood T cell repertoires in COVID-19. The repertoire was sequenced with immunoSEQ multiplex PCR; TCRdb's copy has only in-frame clones and lacks some. The data show under 200,000 clones, about 85% seen once. Sequences were obtained from peripheral blood. Every receptor here comes from a woman aged 50 to 65 with COVID-19, enrolled during active disease.

There are a few counts of this clone. V gene TRBV11-2 combines with J gene TRBJ1-6; 7 nucleotides match TRBD1. This CDR3 spans 14 amino acids. The germline V gene encodes CDR1 SGHAT and CDR2 FQNNGV. J gave up 12 bases and V 1 base, and 6 bases lay outside the gene matches. CDR3 in amino acids: CASSLGDRAEPLHF. As DNA, the CDR3 is TGTGCCAGCAGCTTAGGCGACAGGGCCGAACCCCTCCACTTT.

V and J are TRBV7-3 and TRBJ2-1; 8 nucleotides match TRBD1. Germline assignment: CDR1 SGHTA and CDR2 FQGTGA. The CDR3 is made up of 17 amino acids. V dropped 5 bases and J dropped 0; count of bases not matched to a gene: 9. The CDR3 sequence: CASSKTGVKGSYNEQFF. Written as DNA, the CDR3 is TGTGCCAGCAGCAAGACAGGGGTGAAGGGCTCCTACAATGAGCAGTTCTTC.

The sample holds one count of this clone. This chain joins TRBV5-1 and TRBJ2-3; 11 bases fit TRBD2. The J segment lost 2 bases and the V segment lost 0 bases, leaving 11 bases of the junction unmatched. The CDR3 runs 19 residues. Germline CDR1 is SGHRS and CDR2 is YFSETQ. The CDR3 DNA is TGCGCCAGCAGCTTGGGTCTAGCGGGGGGCCAAGTTCTCACAGATACGCAGTATTTT. Protein sequence: CASSLGLAGGQVLTDTQYF.

With regard to this clone: At one boundary the junction diverges from the germline segment, which might be a read error. The rearrangement uses TRBV28 and TRBJ1-5; TRBD1 matches 9 bases. Germline lookup yields CDR1 MDHEN and CDR2 SYDVKM. CDR3 size: 18 residues. The DNA of the CDR3 is TGTGCCAGCAGTTCACCTCGGGACAGGGATCGTAGCCATCAGCCCCAGCATTTT. It specifies CASSSPRDRDRSHQPQHF.

The V and J genes are TRBV27 and TRBJ1-2; 8 bases agree with TRBD1. The V gene's germline CDR1 is MNHEY and CDR2 SMNVEV (reference sequence). V trimming: 5 bases; J trimming: 7 bases; junction bases outside the gene matches: 6. The CDR3 covers 13 residues. This CDR3 is CASSTRQGLGYTF. The CDR3 DNA is TGTGCCAGCAGTACCCGACAGGGGCTTGGCTACACCTTC.

The rearrangement links TRBV13 to TRBJ2-6; D gene unclear. The CDR3 runs 16 residues. Germline V CDR1 and CDR2: PRHDT, FYEKMQ (reference sequence). V shed 2 bases and J shed 2 bases, with 10 bases lying between them. The CDR3 here is CASSLNPKAGANVLTF. The CDR3 DNA reads as TGTGCCAGCAGCTTAAACCCTAAAGCTGGGGCCAACGTCCTGACTTTC.

The V gene is TRBV19, the J gene TRBJ1-4; unclear D gene. The V end lost 5 bases, the J end lost 5 bases, and 15 bases lay between the germline ends. Per the germline V gene, CDR1 is LNHDA and CDR2 is SQIVND (reference sequence). This CDR3 region has 15 residues. CDR3 DNA: TGTGCCAGTAGTCTCCACGAAGCCGGGAATGAAAAACTGTTTTTT. Its translation is CASSLHEAGNEKLFF.

This chain links TRBV5-1 with TRBJ1-3; possible D gene TRBD1, 5 bases. The CDR3 is 16 amino acids. The germline CDR1 and CDR2 sequences are SGHRS and YFSETQ. V was clipped by 0 bases and J by 3 bases, with 13 bases between them. The CDR3 here is CASSLGPGMSGNTIYF. In DNA, the CDR3 is TGCGCCAGCAGCTTGGGTCCAGGGATGAGTGGAAACACCATATATTTT.

The J gene is TRBJ1-2, the V gene TRBV12-3 or TRBV12-4; possibly TRBD1 for D (5 bases). V was shortened by 4 bases and J by 8 bases, with 14 bases between the two germline ends. The CDR3 contains 13 residues. The CDR3 DNA reads as TGTGCCAGCAGTTCCCTCGGGGGTCAGGGCTACACCTTC. It codes for CASSSLGGQGYTF.

The chain carries TRBV7-3 and TRBJ1-1, with D unclear. V shed 5 bases and J shed 4 bases, with 20 bases lying between them. The CDR3 runs 16 residues. Germline V lookup: CDR1 SGHTA, CDR2 FQGTGA. The CDR3 sequence: CASSPRDKPFPTEAFF. The CDR3 nucleotides read TGTGCCAGCAGCCCACGGGATAAGCCTTTCCCCACTGAAGCTTTCTTT.

This clone appeared once. The gene calls are TRBV27 and TRBJ2-7; 7 bases are shared with TRBD1. The CDR3 is 16 residues long. Germline assignment: CDR1 MNHEY and CDR2 SMNVEV (reference sequence). Germline trimming cut 3 bases from V and 3 bases from J; bases unmatched to any gene: 11. The DNA for the CDR3 is TGTGCCAGCAGTTTGAAAAAAAGACAGGGAGTCTACGAGCAGTACTTC. Translation: CASSLKKRQGVYEQYF.

The chain has TRBV24-1 and TRBJ2-3, with TRBD1 matching over 7 bases. The CDR3 runs 16 residues. Per the germline V gene, CDR1 is KGHDR and CDR2 is SFDVKD. Trimming cost V 4 bases and J 2 bases; bases outside gene matches: 8. CDR3 coding DNA: TGTGCCACCAGTGACCCGGGACAGCGATACACAGATACGCAGTATTTT. Encoded protein: CATSDPGQRYTDTQYF.

This rearrangement joins TRBV19 to TRBJ1-5; 7 positions match TRBD1. The CDR3 consists of 15 residues. Per the germline V gene, CDR1 is LNHDA and CDR2 is SQIVND (reference sequence). The J segment lost 3 bases and the V segment lost 4 bases, leaving 6 bases of the junction unmatched. CDR3 bases: TGTGCCAGTAGTACGGGACAGACTTACAATCAGCCCCAGCATTTT. Its protein is CASSTGQTYNQPQHF.

J is TRBJ2-3 and V is TRBV12-3 or TRBV12-4, with D possibly TRBD1 on 6 matching bases. Trimming removed 3 bases at V and 11 bases at J, with 12 bases between. The CDR3 length is 12 residues. The CDR3 DNA is TGTGCCAGCAGTTTGTCCGACAGGCAGCAGTATTTT. The encoded protein is CASSLSDRQQYF.

This chain connects TRBV6-5 to TRBJ2-7; D perhaps matches TRBD1 (6 bases). The CDR3 extends over 15 amino acids. Trimming took off 2 bases at V and 2 bases at J, with 13 bases between the two ends. Per the germline V gene, CDR1 is MNHEY and CDR2 is SVGAGI. The CDR3 DNA reads as TGTGCCAGCAGTTACCTGGACAGTCCGACCTACGAGCAGTACTTC. Its translation is CASSYLDSPTYEQYF.

This chain links TRBV6-2 or TRBV6-3 with TRBJ2-1; a possible D gene is TRBD2 (5 bases). The CDR3 has 19 residues. CDR1 and CDR2 (germline): MNHEY, SVGEGT. Trimming left V 4 bases short and J 8 bases short, with 30 bases between. CDR3 nucleotide sequence: TGTGCCAGCAGTTTCAGAGAGTCTCAAAAACGGGGATCAGGTCATGAGCAGTTCTTC. Amino acids: CASSFRESQKRGSGHEQFF.

The rearrangement uses TRBV3-1 (or the pseudogene TRBV3-2) and TRBJ1-1; maybe TRBD1 (6 bases). This CDR3 has 14 residues. From germline, CDR1 is LGHDT and CDR2 YNNKEL (reference sequence). Deletions cut 4 bases from V and 4 bases from J, with 13 bases between. The CDR3, as DNA: TGTGCCAGCAGCCGACAGGAAGGTGGCACTGAAGCTTTCTTT. It specifies CASSRQEGGTEAFF.

The rearrangement joins TRBV19 to TRBJ1-1; D ambiguous. V was trimmed by 6 bases and J by 4 bases, leaving 9 bases between them. CDR1 and CDR2 from the germline V gene are LNHDA and SQIVND (reference sequence). The CDR3 consists of 12 residues. The CDR3 sequence is CASSRVTTEAFF. CDR3 coding DNA: TGTGCCAGTAGCCGGGTAACCACTGAAGCTTTCTTT.

The chain recombines TRBV7-9 with TRBJ2-7; weak D call: TRBD1 (6 bases). Germline CDR1 is SEHNR and CDR2 is FQNEAQ (reference sequence). The CDR3 consists of 14 residues. Trimming stripped 5 bases from V and 5 bases from J, with 16 bases between. CDR3 region: CASSTTGGLDEQYF. In nucleotides, the CDR3 is TGTGCCAGCAGCACGACAGGAGGTCTCGACGAGCAGTACTTC.

J is TRBJ2-3 and V is TRBV6-6; 14 bases agree with TRBD2. Germline CDR1 is MNHNY and CDR2 is SVGAGI (reference sequence). The CDR3 runs to 17 residues. V was pared by 6 bases and J by 1 base, with 6 bases of the junction left unmatched. The CDR3 is CASRRLAGGPGTDTQYF. The CDR3 coding sequence is TGTGCCAGCAGACGACTAGCGGGGGGGCCCGGCACAGATACGCAGTATTTT.